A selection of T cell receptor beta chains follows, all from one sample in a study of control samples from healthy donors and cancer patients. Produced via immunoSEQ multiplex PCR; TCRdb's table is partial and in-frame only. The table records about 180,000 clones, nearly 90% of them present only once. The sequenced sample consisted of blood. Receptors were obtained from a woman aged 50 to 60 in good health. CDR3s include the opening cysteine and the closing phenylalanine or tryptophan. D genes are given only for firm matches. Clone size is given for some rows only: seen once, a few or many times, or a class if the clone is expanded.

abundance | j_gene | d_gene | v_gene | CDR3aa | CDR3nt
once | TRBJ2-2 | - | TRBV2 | CASSETETGELFF | TGTGCCAGCAGTGAAACAGAAACCGGGGAGCTGTTTTTT
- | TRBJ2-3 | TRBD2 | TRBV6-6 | CASRGLAGKTDTQYF | TGTGCCAGCAGGGGACTAGCGGGGAAGACAGATACGCAGTATTTT
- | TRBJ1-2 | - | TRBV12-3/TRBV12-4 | CASSLEGFNGYTF | TGTGCCAGCAGTTTAGAAGGGTTTAACGGCTACACCTTC
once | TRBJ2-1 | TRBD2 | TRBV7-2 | CASSLAGLAGIPKQFF | TGTGCCAGCAGCTTAGCGGGACTAGCGGGCATTCCAAAGCAGTTCTTC
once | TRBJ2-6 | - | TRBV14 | CASSLSVDLFSGANVLTF | TGTGCCAGCAGCCTCTCAGTAGACTTATTCTCTGGGGCCAACGTCCTGACTTTC
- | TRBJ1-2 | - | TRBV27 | CASSPLQQGYGYTF | TGTGCCAGCAGTCCCCTCCAGCAGGGCTATGGCTACACCTTC
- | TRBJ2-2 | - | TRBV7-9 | CASSLRRTNTGELFF | TGTGCCAGCAGCTTAAGAAGGACGAACACCGGGGAGCTGTTTTTT
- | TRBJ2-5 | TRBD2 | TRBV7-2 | CASSFTSGGAGETQYF | TGTGCCAGCAGCTTTACTAGCGGGGGGGCTGGTGAGACCCAGTACTTC
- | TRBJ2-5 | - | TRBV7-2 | CASSPTNGGQETQYF | TGTGCCAGCAGCCCGACAAACGGGGGCCAAGAGACCCAGTACTTC
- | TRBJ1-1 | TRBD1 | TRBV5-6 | CASSLGTGSTEAFF | TGTGCCAGCAGCTTGGGGACAGGGAGCACTGAAGCTTTCTTT
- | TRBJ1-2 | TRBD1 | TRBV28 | CASRLPRGPYGCTF | TGTGCCAGCAGATTACCTAGGGGGCCCTATGGCTGCACCTTC
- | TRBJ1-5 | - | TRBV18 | CASSPDLNQPQHF | TGTGCCAGCTCACCAGACCTGAATCAGCCCCAGCATTTT
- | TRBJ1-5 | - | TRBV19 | CATARVGSNQPQHF | TGTGCCACCGCCAGGGTGGGGAGCAATCAGCCCCAGCATTTT
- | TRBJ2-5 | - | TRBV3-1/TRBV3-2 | CASSQERLPRGGTQYF | TGTGCCAGCAGCCAAGAAAGACTTCCCAGAGGGGGGACCCAGTACTTC
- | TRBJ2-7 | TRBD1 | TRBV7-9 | CASSLGTGGSHEQYF | TGTGCCAGCAGCTTAGGCACAGGGGGATCCCACGAGCAGTACTTC
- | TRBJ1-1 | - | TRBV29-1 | CSVVREPAFF | TGCAGCGTTGTGAGGGAGCCAGCTTTCTTT
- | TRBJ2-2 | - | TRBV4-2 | CASSPSGYGTGELFF | TGTGCCAGCAGCCCCAGCGGGTATGGCACCGGGGAGCTGTTTTTT
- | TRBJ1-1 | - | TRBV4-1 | CASSHLRETEAFF | TGCGCCAGCAGCCACCTAAGGGAGACTGAAGCTTTCTTT
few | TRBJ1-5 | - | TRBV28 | CASSLLGGGNQPQHF | TGTGCCAGCAGTTTACTCGGGGGGGGCAATCAGCCCCAGCATTTT
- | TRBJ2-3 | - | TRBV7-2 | CASTLSASPYTDTQYF | TGTGCCAGTACCTTAAGCGCGAGCCCATACACAGATACGCAGTATTTT
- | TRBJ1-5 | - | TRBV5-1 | CASSPGLNQPQHF | TGCGCCAGCAGCCCGGGACTAAATCAGCCCCAGCATTTT
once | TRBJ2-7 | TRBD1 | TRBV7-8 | CASSLRQGYEQYF | TGTGCCAGCAGCCTAAGACAGGGTTACGAGCAGTACTTC
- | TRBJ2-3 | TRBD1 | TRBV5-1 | CASRMPQGDTQYF | TGCGCCAGCAGAATGCCACAGGGGGATACGCAGTATTTT
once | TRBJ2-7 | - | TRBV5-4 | CASTLGRGDEQYF | TGTGCCAGCACCCTTGGGCGGGGCGACGAGCAGTACTTC
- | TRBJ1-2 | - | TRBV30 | CAWLGVYGYTF | TGTGCCTGGCTCGGGGTCTATGGCTACACCTTC
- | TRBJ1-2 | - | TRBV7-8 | CASSLDGNYGYTF | TGTGCCAGCAGCCTGGACGGAAACTATGGCTACACCTTC
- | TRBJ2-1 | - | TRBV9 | CASSVAGPYNEQFF | TGTGCCAGCAGCGTGGCGGGGCCGTACAATGAGCAGTTCTTC
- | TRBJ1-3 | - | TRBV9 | CASSVHSSSGNTIYF | TGTGCCAGCAGCGTACACAGCAGCTCTGGAAACACCATATATTTT
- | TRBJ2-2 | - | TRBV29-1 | CSAPRQNTGELFF | TGCAGCGCCCCCCGACAGAACACCGGGGAGCTGTTTTTT
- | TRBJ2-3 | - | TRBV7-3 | CASSLSGWGRDTQYF | TGTGCCAGCAGCTTAAGTGGGTGGGGCCGAGATACGCAGTATTTT
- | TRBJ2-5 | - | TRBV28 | CASSSRGFLGGTQYF | TGTGCCAGCAGTTCCCGAGGATTCCTGGGTGGGACCCAGTACTTC
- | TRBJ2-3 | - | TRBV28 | CASSPHTTQYF | TGTGCCAGCAGTCCACACACTACGCAGTATTTT
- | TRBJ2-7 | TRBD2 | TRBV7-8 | CASTATSGAWEQYF | TGTGCCAGCACCGCGACTAGCGGGGCATGGGAGCAGTACTTC
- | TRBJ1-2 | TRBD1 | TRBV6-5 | CASSSPGTGDNTF | TGTGCCAGCAGTTCCCCCGGTACAGGGGATAACACCTTC
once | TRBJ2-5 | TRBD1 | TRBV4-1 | CASSQVGTVQETQYF | TGCGCCAGCAGCCAAGTTGGGACAGTACAAGAGACCCAGTACTTC
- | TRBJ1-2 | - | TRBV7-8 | CASSLAWEADNYGYTF | TGTGCCAGCAGCTTAGCCTGGGAGGCGGATAACTATGGCTACACCTTC
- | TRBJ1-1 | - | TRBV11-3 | CASSPTTVVGTEAFF | TGTGCCAGCAGCCCAACGACAGTAGTGGGGACTGAAGCTTTCTTT
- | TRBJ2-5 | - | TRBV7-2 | CASSLVGTRQETQYF | TGTGCCAGCAGCTTAGTGGGGACAAGACAAGAGACCCAGTACTTC
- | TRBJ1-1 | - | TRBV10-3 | CATTRAGNTEAFF | TGTGCCACCACGCGCGCAGGGAACACTGAAGCTTTCTTT
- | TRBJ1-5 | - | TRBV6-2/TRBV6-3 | CASSYVSGRGWNQPQHF | TGTGCCAGCAGTTACGTTTCAGGGAGGGGGTGGAATCAGCCCCAGCATTTT
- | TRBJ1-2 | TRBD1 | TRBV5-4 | CASSRGQGAPSSGYTF | TGTGCCAGCAGCCGGGGACAGGGGGCTCCCTCGAGTGGCTACACCTTC
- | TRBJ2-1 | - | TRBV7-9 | CASSQRGQSYNEQFF | TGTGCCAGCAGCCAAAGGGGCCAGTCCTACAATGAGCAGTTCTTC
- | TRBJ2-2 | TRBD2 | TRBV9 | CASSVAGGRTGELFF | TGTGCCAGCAGCGTAGCGGGAGGGCGGACCGGGGAGCTGTTTTTT
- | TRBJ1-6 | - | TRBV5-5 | CASSYLQGVGSPLHF | TGTGCCAGCAGCTACTTGCAGGGAGTGGGATCACCCCTCCACTTT
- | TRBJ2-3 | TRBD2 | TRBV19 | CASSSLTGTSARQYF | TGTGCCAGTAGTAGTCTCACCGGGACTAGCGCTAGGCAGTATTTT
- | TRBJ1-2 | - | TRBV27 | CASSFTRKDGYTF | TGTGCCAGCAGTTTCACGCGAAAAGATGGCTACACCTTC
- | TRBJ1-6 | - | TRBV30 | CAWMPGEGLSSYNSPLHF | TGTGCCTGGATGCCGGGGGAGGGGTTAAGCTCCTATAATTCACCCCTCCACTTT
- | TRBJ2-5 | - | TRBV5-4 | CASSLDVGTQYF | TGTGCCAGCAGCTTGGATGTTGGGACCCAGTACTTC
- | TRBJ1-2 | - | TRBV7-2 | CASSLEGTVGGYTF | TGTGCCAGCAGCTTAGAGGGAACAGTAGGTGGCTACACCTTC
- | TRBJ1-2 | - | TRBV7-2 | CASSLVSGPNYGYTF | TGTGCCAGCAGCTTAGTTTCCGGGCCTAACTATGGCTACACCTTC
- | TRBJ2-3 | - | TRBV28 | CASRIGTKKRDTQYF | TGTGCCAGCAGGATTGGGACCAAGAAAAGAGATACGCAGTATTTT
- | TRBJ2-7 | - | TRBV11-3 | CASSRSGQAYEQYF | TGTGCCAGCAGCCGAAGTGGCCAAGCCTACGAGCAGTACTTC
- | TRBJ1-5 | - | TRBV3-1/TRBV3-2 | CASSQEYSNQPQHF | TGTGCCAGCAGCCAAGAGTATAGCAATCAGCCCCAGCATTTT
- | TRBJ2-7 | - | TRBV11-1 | CASSPRVNYEQYF | TGTGCCAGCAGCCCCAGGGTTAACTACGAGCAGTACTTC
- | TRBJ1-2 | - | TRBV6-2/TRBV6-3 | CASSVLGAEYGYTF | TGTGCCAGCAGTGTGTTGGGGGCGGAATATGGCTACACCTTC
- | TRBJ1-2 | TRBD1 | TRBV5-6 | CASSAGTAFHYGYTF | TGTGCCAGCAGCGCCGGGACAGCGTTCCACTATGGCTACACCTTC
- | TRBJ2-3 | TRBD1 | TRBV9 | CASSVATGGMTDTQYF | TGTGCCAGCAGCGTAGCCACAGGGGGCATGACAGATACGCAGTATTTT
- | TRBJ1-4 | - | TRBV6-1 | CASSATRKGATNEKLFF | TGTGCCAGCAGTGCCACCAGGAAGGGTGCAACTAATGAAAAACTGTTTTTT
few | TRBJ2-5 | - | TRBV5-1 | CASKGGTETQYF | TGCGCCAGCAAAGGAGGGACGGAGACCCAGTACTTC
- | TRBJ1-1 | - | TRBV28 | CASGEGQLEAFF | TGTGCCAGCGGGGAAGGACAGCTAGAAGCTTTCTTT